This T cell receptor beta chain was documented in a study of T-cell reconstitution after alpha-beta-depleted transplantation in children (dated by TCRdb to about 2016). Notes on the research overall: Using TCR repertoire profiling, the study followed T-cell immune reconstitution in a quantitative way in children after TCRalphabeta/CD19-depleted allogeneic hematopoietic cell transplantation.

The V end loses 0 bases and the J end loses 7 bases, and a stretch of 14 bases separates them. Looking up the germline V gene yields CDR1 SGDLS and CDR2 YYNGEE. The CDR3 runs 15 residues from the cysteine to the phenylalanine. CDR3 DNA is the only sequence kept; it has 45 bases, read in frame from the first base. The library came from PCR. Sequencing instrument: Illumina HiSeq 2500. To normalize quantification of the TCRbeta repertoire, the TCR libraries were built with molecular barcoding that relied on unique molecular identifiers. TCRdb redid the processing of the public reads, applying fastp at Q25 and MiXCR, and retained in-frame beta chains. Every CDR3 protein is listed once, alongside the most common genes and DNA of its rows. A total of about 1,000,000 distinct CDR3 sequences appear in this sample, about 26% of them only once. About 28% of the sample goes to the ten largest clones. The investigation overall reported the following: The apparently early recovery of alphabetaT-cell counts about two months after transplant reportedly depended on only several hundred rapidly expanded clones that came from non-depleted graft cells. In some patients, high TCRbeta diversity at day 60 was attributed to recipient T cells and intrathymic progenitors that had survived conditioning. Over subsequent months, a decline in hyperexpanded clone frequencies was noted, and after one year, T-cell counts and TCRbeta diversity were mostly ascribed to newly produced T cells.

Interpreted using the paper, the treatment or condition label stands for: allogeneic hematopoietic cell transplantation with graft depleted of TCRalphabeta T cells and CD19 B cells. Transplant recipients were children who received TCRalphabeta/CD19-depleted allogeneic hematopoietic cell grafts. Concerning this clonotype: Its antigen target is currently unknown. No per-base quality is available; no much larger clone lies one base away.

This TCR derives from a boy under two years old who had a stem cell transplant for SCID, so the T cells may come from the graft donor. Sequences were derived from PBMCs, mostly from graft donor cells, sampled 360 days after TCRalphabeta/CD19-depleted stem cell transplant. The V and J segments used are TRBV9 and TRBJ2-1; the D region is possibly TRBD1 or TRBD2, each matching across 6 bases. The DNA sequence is TGTGCCAGCAGCGTAGTGGGGGGCGTAGGTAATGAGCAGTTCTTC. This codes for CASSVVGGVGNEQFF.